The entry below describes one T cell receptor beta chain. TCRdb's table, derived via immunoSEQ multiplex PCR, lists solely in-frame clones and lacks some. The repertoire holds fewer than 20,000 clones, 82% seen once, with roughly a tenth in the top ten. These data originate in a study of technical replicates of blood from four donors. J gave up 4 bases and V 3 bases, and 3 bases lay outside the gene matches. The germline V gene encodes CDR1 SGHTA and CDR2 FQGNSA. The CDR3 consists of 16 residues. The clonotype comes from a human donor in good health. Some clones in this sample may be carry-over from other donors' samples. This sequence joins TRBV7-2 and TRBJ2-5; 15 nucleotides line up with TRBD2. Sequencing used PBMCs. In DNA form, the CDR3 reads TGTGCCAGCAGCTTGGGACTAGCGGGGGGTCTAGAGACCCAGTACTTC. Translating it yields CASSLGLAGGLETQYF.